The present T cell receptor beta chain was sequenced within a study of shared clonotypes between healthy human individuals. Study-wide background: Three plates each covered CD4 naive and memory; CD8 naive two, CD8 memory one.

Donors were healthy HIV-negative adults without recently reported acute infections or vaccinations. Profiling relied on immunoSEQ multiplex PCR, and the TCRdb table lists in-frame clones only, not all of them. The sample includes millions of clones, roughly nine tenths of them seen just once. Germline V gene sequence: CDR1 KGHSH, CDR2 LQKENI. This CDR3 has 15 amino acids. Trimming took off 1 base at V and 5 bases at J, with 14 bases between the two ends. This TCR derives from a man between 18 and 29 years old in good health. The sample taken for sequencing was naive CD4+ T cells sorted from blood. Subset here: CD45RA+ positively selected. The genes are TRBV18 and TRBJ2-5, with D possibly being TRBD1 (5 bases). CDR3 coding DNA: TGTGCCAGCTCACCACAGTGGGGCCCTAGGGAGACCCAGTACTTC. As protein: CASSPQWGPRETQYF. Complete variable domain (other parts from reference TRBV18 and TRBJ2-5): NAGVMQNPRHLVRRRGQEARLRCSPMKGHSHVYWYRQLPEEGLKFMVYLQKENIIDESGMPKERFSAEFPKEGPSILRIQQVVRGDSAAYFCASSPQWGPRETQYFGPGTRLLVL.